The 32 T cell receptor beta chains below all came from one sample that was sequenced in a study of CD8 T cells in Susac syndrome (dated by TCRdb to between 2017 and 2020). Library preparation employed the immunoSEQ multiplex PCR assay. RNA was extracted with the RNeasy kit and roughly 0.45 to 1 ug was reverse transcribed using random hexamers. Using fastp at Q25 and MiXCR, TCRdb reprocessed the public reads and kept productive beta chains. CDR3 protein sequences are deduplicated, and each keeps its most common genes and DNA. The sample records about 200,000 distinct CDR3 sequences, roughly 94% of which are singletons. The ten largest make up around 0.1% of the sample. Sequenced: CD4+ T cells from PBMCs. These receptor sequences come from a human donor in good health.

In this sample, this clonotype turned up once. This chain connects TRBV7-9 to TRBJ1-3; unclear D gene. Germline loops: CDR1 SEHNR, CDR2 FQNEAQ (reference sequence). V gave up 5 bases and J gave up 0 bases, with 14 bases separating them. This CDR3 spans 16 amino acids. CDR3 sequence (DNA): TGTGCCAGCAGCCTAGACGGTGAGGGCTCTGGAAACACCATATATTTT. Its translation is CASSLDGEGSGNTIYF.

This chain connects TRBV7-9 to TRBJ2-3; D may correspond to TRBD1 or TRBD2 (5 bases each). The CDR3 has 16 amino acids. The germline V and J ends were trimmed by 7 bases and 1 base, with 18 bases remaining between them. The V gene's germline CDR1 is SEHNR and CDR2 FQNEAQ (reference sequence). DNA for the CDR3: TGTGCCAGCAACCAAAACGCAAGAGGGGGCACAGATACGCAGTATTTT. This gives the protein CASNQNARGGTDTQYF.

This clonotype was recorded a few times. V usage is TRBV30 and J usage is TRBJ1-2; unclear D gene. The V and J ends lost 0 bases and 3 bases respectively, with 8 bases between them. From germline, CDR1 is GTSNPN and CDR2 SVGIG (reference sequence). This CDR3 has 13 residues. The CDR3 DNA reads TGTGCCTGGAGTGTAGGAGTTGACTATGGCTACACCTTC. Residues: CAWSVGVDYGYTF. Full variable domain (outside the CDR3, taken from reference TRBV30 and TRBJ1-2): SQTIHQWPATLVQPVGSPLSLECTVEGTSNPNLYWYRQAAGRGLQLLFYSVGIGQISSEVPQNLSASRPQDRQFILSSKKLLLSDSGFYLCAWSVGVDYGYTFGSGTRLTVV.

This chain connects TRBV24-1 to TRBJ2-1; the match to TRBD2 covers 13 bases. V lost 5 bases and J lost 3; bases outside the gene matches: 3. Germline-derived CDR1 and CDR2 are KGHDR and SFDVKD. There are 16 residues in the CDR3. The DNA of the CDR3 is TGTGCCACCAGTGGTACTAGCGGGAGGGTCTACAATGAGCAGTTCTTC. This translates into CATSGTSGRVYNEQFF.

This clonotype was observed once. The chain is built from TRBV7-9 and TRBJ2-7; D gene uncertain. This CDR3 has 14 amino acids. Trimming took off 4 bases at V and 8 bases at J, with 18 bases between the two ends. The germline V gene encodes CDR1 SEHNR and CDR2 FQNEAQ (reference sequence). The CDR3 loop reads CASSSRGQVVKQYF. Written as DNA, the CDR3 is TGTGCCAGCAGCTCCCGAGGCCAGGTGGTGAAGCAGTACTTC.

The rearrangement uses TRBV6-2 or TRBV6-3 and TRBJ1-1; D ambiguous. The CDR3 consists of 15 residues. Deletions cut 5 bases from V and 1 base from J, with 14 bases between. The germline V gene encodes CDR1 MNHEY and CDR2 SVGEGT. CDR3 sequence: CASSPLWQANTEAFF. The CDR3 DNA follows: TGTGCCAGCAGTCCCTTGTGGCAGGCGAACACTGAAGCTTTCTTT.

CDR3 sequence reads: CSASTVNQPQHF. The CDR3 DNA reads as TGCAGTGCTAGCACAGTCAATCAGCCCCAGCATTTT. The V gene is TRBV20-1, the J gene TRBJ1-5, with unresolved D. The V gene lost 3 bases and the J gene lost 3 bases, with 6 bases spanning the gap. The CDR3 is 12 residues long. From germline, CDR1 is DFQATT and CDR2 SNEGSKA (reference sequence).

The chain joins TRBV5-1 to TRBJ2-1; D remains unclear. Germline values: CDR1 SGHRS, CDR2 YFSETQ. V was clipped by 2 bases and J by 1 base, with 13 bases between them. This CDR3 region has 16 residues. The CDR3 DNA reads TGCGCCAGCAGCTTACTCCCGGGCCAATCCTACAATGAGCAGTTCTTC. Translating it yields CASSLLPGQSYNEQFF.

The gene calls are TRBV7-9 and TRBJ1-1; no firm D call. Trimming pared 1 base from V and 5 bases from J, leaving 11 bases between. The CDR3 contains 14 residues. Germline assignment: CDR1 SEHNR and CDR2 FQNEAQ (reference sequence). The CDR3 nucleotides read TGTGCCAGCAGCTTAGGGGAGGGAGGGACTGAAGCTTTCTTT. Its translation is CASSLGEGGTEAFF.

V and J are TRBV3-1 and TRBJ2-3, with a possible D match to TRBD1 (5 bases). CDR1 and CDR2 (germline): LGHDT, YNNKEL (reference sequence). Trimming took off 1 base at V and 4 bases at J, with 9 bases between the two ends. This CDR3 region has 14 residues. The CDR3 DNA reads TGTGCCAGCAGCCAAGCAAGGGGCCCAGATACGCAGTATTTT. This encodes CASSQARGPDTQYF.

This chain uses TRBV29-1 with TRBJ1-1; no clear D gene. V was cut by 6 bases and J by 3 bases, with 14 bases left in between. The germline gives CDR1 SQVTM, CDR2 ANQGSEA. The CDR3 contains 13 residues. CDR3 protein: CSVSVAVDTEAFF. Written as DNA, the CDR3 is TGCAGCGTGAGCGTGGCGGTCGACACTGAAGCTTTCTTT.

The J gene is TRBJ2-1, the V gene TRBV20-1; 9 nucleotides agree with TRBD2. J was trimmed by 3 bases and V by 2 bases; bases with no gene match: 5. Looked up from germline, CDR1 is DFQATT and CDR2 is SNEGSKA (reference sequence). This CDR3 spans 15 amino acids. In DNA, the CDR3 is TGCAGTGCTAGACTAGCGGGACGTGACTACAATGAGCAGTTCTTC. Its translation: CSARLAGRDYNEQFF.

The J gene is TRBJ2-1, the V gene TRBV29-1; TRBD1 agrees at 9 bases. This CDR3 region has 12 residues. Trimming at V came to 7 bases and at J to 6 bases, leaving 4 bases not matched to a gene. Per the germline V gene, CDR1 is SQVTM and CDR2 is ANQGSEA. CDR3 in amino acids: CSAPTGGNEQFF. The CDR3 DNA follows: TGCAGCGCTCCGACAGGGGGCAATGAGCAGTTCTTC.

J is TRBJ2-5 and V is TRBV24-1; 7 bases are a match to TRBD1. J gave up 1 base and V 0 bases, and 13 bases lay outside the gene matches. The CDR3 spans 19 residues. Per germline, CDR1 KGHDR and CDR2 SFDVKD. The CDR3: CATSDLSTGQVRGQETQYF. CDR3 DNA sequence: TGTGCCACCAGTGATTTGTCGACAGGACAGGTACGGGGCCAAGAGACCCAGTACTTC.

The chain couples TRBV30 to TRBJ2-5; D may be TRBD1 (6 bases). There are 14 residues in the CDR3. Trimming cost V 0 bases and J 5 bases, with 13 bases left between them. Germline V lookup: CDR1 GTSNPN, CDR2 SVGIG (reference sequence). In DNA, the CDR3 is TGTGCCTGGAGTGTACCAGGGGCAGGGGAGACCCAGTACTTC. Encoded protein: CAWSVPGAGETQYF.

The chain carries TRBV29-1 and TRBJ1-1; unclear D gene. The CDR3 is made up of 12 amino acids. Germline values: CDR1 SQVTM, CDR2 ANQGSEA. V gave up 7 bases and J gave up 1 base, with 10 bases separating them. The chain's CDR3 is CSGSRTNTEAFF. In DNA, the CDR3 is TGCAGCGGATCCCGGACGAACACTGAAGCTTTCTTT.

CDR3 sequence: CSARRDSRGTEAFF. CDR3 coding DNA: TGCAGTGCTAGAAGGGACAGTCGGGGAACTGAAGCTTTCTTT. The J gene is TRBJ1-1, the V gene TRBV20-1; 7 nucleotides align to TRBD1. Unmatched junction bases numbered 8, after V lost 2 bases and J lost 5 bases. CDR3 length: 14 amino acids. The germline V gene encodes CDR1 DFQATT and CDR2 SNEGSKA (reference sequence).

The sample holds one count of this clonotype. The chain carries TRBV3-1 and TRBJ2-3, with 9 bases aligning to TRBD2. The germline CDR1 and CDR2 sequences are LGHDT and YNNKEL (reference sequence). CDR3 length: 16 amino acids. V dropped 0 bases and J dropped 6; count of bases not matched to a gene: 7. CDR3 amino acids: CASSQDRAGGVDTQYF. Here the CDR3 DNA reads TGTGCCAGCAGCCAAGATCGCGCGGGAGGGGTGGATACGCAGTATTTT.

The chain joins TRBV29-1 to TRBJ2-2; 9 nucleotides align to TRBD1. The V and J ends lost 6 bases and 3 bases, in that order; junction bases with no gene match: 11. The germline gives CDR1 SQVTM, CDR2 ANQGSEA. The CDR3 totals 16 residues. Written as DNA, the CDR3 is TGCAGCGTCCCAAACCCGGGACAGGGTTACACCGGGGAGCTGTTTTTT. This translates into CSVPNPGQGYTGELFF.

The DNA for the CDR3 is TGTGCCAGCTCACCACTCGGCAGGGTCACTGAAGCTTTCTTT. The encoded protein is CASSPLGRVTEAFF. The chain links TRBV18 to TRBJ1-1; the D gene is possibly TRBD1 (5 bases). Germline V gene sequence: CDR1 KGHSH, CDR2 LQKENI. V was pared by 1 base and J by 4 bases, with 10 bases between. There are 14 residues in the CDR3.

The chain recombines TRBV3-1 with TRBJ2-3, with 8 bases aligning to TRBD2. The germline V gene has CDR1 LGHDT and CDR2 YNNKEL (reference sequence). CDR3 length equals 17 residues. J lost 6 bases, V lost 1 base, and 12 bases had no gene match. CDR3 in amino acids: CASSQGIGTSGLDTQYF. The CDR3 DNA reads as TGTGCCAGCAGCCAAGGGATAGGAACTAGCGGACTCGATACGCAGTATTTT.

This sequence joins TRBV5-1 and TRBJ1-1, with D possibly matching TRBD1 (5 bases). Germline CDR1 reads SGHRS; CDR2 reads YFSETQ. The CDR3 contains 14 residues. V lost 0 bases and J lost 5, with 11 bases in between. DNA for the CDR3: TGCGCCAGCAGCTTGGGGATGGAGGGGACTGAAGCTTTCTTT. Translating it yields CASSLGMEGTEAFF.

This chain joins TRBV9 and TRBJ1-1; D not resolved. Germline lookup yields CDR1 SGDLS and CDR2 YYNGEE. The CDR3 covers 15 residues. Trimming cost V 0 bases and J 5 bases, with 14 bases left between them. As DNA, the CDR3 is TGTGCCAGCAGCGTAGGGCTGGGGATGAGGACTGAAGCTTTCTTT. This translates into CASSVGLGMRTEAFF.

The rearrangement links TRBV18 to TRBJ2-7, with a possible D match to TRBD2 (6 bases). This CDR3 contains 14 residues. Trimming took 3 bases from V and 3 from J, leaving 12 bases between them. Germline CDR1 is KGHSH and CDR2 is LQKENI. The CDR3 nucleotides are TGTGCCAGCTCACCCGGGACTGTCAACTACGAGCAGTACTTC. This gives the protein CASSPGTVNYEQYF.

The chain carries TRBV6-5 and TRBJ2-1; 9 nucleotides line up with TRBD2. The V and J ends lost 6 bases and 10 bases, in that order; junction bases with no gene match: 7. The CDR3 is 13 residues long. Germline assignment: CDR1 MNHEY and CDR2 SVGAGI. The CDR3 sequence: CASRLSGGGEQFF. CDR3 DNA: TGTGCCAGCAGGCTTAGCGGGGGAGGAGAGCAGTTCTTC.

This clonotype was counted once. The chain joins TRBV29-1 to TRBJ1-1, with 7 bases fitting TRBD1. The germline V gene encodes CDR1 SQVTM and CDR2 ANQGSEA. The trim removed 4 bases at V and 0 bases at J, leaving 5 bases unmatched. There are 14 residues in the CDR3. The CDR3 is CSVAAGTVNTEAFF. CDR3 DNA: TGCAGCGTTGCCGCCGGGACAGTGAACACTGAAGCTTTCTTT.

The chain's CDR3 is CSAQSMNTEAFF. The CDR3 bases are TGCAGCGCCCAATCTATGAACACTGAAGCTTTCTTT. The chain recombines TRBV29-1 with TRBJ1-1; D is uncertain. The V gene's germline CDR1 is SQVTM and CDR2 ANQGSEA. The CDR3 is 12 amino acids. V shed 7 bases and J shed 0 bases, with 9 bases lying between them.

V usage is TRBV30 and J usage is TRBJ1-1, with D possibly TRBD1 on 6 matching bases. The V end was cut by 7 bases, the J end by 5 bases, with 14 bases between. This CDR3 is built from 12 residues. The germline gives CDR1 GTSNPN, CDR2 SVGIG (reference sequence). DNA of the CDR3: TGTGCCTCGCACAGGGAAGGGACTGAAGCTTTCTTT. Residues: CASHREGTEAFF.

CDR3 in DNA: TGTGCCAGCAGCCAAGATACAGGCCGGTATGGCTACACCTTC. This sequence encodes CASSQDTGRYGYTF. The V call is TRBV3-1, the J call TRBJ1-2; perhaps TRBD1 as D (5 bases). Trimming removed 0 bases from V and 5 bases from J, with 10 bases in between. Germline-derived CDR1 and CDR2 are LGHDT and YNNKEL (reference sequence). The CDR3 sequence is 14 residues long.

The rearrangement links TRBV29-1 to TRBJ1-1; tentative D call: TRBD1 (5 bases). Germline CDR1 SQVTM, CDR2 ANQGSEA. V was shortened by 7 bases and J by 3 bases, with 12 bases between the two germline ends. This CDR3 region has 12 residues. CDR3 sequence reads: CSGRAGDTEAFF. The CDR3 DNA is TGCAGCGGCAGGGCGGGTGACACTGAAGCTTTCTTT.

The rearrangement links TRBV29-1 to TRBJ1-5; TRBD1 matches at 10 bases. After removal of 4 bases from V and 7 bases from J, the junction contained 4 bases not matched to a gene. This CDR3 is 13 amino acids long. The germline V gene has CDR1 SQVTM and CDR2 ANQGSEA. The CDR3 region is CSVGQGAEQPQHF. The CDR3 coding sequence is TGCAGCGTTGGACAGGGGGCCGAGCAGCCCCAGCATTTT.

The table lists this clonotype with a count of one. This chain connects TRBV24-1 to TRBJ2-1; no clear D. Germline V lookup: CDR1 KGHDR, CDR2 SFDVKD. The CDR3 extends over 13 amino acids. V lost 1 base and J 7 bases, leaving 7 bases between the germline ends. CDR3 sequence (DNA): TGTGCCACCAGTGATTTCAGTCGGAATGAGCAGTTCTTC. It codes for CATSDFSRNEQFF.